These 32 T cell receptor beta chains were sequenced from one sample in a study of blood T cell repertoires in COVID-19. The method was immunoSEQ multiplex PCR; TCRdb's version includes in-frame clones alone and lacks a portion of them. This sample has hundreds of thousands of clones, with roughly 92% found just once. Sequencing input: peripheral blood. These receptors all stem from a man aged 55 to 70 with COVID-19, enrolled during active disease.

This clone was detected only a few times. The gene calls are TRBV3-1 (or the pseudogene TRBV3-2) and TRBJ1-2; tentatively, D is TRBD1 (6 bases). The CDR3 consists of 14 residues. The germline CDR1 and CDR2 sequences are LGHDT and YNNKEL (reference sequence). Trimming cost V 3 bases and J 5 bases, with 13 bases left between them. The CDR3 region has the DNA TGTGCCAGCAGCCATCAGGGGATCTTTTATGGCTACACCTTC. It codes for CASSHQGIFYGYTF.

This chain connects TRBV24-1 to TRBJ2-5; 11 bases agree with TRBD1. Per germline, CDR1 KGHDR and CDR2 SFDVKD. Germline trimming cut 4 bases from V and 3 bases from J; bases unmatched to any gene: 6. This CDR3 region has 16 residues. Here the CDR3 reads CATSESGTGGEETQYF. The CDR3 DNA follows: TGTGCCACCAGTGAATCCGGGACAGGGGGTGAAGAGACCCAGTACTTC.

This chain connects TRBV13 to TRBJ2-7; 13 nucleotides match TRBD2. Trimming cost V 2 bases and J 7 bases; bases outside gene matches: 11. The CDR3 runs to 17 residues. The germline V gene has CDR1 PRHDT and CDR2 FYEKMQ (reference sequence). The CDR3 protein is CASSLTGLAGPSGEQYF. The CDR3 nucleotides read TGTGCCAGCAGCTTAACGGGACTAGCGGGGCCTTCGGGGGAGCAGTACTTC.

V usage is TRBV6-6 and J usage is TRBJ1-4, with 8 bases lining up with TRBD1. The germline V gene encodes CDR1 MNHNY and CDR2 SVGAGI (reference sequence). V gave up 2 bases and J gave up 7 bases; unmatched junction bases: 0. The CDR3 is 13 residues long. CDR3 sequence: CASSYDRGEKLFF. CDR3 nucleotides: TGTGCCAGCAGTTACGACAGGGGTGAAAAACTGTTTTTT.

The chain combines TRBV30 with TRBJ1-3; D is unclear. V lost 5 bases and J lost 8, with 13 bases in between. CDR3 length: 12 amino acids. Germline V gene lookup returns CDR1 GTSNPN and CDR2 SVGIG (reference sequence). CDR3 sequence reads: CAWGPLGDTIYF. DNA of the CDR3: TGTGCCTGGGGGCCCTTGGGAGACACCATATATTTT.

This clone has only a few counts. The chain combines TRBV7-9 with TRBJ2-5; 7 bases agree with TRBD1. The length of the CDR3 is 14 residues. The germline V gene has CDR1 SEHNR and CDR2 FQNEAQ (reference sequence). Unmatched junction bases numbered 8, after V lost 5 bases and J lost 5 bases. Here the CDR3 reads CASSIRQGRETQYF. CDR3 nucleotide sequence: TGTGCCAGCAGCATAAGACAGGGTAGGGAGACCCAGTACTTC.

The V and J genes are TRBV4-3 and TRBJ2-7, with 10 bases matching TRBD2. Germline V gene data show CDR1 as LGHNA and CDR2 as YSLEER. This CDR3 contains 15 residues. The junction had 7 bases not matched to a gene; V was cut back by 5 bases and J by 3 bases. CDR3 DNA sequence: TGCGCCAGCAGCGAATGGACTAGCGGAGACTACGAGCAGTACTTC. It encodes CASSEWTSGDYEQYF.

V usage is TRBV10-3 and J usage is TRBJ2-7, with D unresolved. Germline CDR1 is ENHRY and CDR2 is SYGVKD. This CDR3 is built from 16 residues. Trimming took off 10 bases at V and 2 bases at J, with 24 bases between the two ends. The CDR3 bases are TGTGCCACGCTAAAGGCTAATGGGCCCTCTGCCTACGAGCAGTACTTC. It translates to CATLKANGPSAYEQYF.

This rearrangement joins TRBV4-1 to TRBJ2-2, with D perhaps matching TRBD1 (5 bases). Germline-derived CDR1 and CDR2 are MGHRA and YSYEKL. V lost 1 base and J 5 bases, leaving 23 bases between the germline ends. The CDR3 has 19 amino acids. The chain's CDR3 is CASSQGSIWIQQGTGELFF. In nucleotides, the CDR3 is TGCGCCAGCAGCCAAGGTTCTATATGGATACAGCAGGGAACCGGGGAGCTGTTTTTT.

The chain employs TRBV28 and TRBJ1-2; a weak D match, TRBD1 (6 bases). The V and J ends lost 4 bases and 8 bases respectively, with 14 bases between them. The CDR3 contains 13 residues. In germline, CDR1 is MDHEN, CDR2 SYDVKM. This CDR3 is CASSSSGVAGYTF. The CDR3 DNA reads TGTGCCAGCAGTTCCTCAGGGGTGGCGGGCTACACCTTC.

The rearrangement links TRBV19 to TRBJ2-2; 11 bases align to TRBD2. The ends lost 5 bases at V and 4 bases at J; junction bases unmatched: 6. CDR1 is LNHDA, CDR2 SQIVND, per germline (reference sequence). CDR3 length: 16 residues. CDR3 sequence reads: CASSSTSGVPTGELFF. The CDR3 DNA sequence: TGTGCCAGTAGTTCGACTAGCGGGGTTCCCACCGGGGAGCTGTTTTTT.

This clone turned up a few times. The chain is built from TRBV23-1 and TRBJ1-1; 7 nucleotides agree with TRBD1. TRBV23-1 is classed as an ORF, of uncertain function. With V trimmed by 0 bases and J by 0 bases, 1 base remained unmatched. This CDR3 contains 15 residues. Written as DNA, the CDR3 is TGCGCCAGCAGTCAATCGACAGGGATGAACACTGAAGCTTTCTTT. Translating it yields CASSQSTGMNTEAFF.

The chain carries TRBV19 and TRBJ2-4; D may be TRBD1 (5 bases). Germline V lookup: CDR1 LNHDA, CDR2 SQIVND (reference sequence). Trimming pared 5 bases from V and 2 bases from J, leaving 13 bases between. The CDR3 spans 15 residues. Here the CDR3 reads CASSSEGVSKNIQYF. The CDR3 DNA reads TGTGCCAGTAGTTCGGAAGGGGTTTCCAAAAACATTCAGTACTTC.

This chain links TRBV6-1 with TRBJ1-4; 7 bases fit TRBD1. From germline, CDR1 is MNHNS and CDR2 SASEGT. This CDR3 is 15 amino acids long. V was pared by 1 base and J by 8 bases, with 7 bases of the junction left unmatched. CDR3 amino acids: CASSEERGRKEKLFF. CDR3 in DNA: TGTGCCAGCAGTGAAGAAAGGGGGCGCAAGGAAAAACTGTTTTTT.

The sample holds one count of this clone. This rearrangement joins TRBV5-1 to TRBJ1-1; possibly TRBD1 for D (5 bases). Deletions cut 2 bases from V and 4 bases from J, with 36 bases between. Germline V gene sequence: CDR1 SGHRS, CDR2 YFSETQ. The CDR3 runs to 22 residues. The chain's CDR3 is CASSFNDGFSSGLERGGTEAFF. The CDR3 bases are TGCGCCAGCAGCTTTAACGACGGGTTTTCGTCAGGGTTGGAACGGGGGGGCACTGAAGCTTTCTTT.

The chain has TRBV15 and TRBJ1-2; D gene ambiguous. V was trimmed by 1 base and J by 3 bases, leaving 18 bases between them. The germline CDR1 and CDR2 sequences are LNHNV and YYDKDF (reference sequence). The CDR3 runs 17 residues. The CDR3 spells CATSRASTLFTDYGYTF. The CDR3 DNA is TGTGCCACCAGCAGAGCCTCGACACTTTTTACGGACTATGGCTACACCTTC.

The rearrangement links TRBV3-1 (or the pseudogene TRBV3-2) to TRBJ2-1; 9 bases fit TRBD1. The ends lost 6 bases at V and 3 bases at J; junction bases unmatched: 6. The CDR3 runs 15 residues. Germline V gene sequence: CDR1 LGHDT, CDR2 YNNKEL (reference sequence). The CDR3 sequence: CASREGTGSYNEQFF. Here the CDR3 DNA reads TGTGCCAGCAGGGAAGGGACAGGGAGCTACAATGAGCAGTTCTTC.

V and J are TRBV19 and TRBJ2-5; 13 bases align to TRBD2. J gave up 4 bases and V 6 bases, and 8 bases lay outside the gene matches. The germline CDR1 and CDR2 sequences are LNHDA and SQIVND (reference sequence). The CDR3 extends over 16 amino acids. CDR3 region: CASRRGLAGSRETQYF. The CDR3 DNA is TGTGCCAGTAGGAGGGGACTAGCGGGATCCCGAGAGACCCAGTACTTC.

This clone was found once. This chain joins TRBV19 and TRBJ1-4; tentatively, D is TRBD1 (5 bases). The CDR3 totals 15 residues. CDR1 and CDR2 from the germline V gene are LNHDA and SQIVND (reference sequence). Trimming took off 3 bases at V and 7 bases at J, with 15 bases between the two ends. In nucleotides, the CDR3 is TGTGCCAGTAGTATCAATCCAGGGCCGGGTGAAAAACTGTTTTTT. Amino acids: CASSINPGPGEKLFF.

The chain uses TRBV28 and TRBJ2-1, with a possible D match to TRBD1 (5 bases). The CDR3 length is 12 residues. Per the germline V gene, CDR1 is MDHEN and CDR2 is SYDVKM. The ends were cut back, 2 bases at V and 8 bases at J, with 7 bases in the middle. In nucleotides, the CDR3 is TGTGCCAGCAGTTTACAGGGATATGAGCAGTTCTTC. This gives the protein CASSLQGYEQFF.

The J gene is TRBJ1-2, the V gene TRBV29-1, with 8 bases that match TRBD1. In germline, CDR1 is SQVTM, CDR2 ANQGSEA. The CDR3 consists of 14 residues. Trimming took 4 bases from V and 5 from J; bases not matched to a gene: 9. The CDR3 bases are TGCAGCGTTGGAACAGGGGGGATCGTGTATGGCTACACCTTC. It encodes CSVGTGGIVYGYTF.

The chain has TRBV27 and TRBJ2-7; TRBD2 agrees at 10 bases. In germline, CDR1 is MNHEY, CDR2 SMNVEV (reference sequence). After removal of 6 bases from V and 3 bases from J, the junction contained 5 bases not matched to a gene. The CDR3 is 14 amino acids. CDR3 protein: CASRASGSFYEQYF. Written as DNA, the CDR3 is TGTGCCAGCAGGGCTAGCGGGAGTTTCTACGAGCAGTACTTC.

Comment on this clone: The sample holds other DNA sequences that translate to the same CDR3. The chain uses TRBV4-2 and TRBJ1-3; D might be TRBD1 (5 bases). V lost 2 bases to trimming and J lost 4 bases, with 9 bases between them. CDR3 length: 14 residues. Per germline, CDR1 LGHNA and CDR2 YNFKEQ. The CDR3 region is CASSQPGSGNTIYF. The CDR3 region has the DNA TGTGCCAGCAGCCAACCAGGGTCAGGAAACACCATATATTTT.

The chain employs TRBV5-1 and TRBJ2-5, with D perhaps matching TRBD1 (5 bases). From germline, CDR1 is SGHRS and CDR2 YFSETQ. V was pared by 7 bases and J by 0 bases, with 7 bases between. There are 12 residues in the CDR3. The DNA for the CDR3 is TGCGCCAGCGGACAAAACCAAGAGACCCAGTACTTC. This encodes CASGQNQETQYF.

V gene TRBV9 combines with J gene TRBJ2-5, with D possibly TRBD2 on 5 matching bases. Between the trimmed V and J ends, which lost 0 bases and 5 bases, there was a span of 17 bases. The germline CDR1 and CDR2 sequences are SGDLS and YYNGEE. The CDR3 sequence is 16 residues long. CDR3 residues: CASSVGHSDTGETQYF. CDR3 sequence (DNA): TGTGCCAGCAGCGTAGGACACTCAGACACGGGGGAGACCCAGTACTTC.

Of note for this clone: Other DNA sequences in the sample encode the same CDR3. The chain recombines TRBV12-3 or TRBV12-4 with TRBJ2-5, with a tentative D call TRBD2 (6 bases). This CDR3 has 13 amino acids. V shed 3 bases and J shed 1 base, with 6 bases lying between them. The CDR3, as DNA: TGTGCCAGCAGTTTGGGACTCCAAGAGACCCAGTACTTC. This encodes CASSLGLQETQYF.

In DNA form, the CDR3 reads TGTGCCAGTAGTCCGGGGCAGGGGGCGATCCCCATCACTGAAGCTTTCTTT. Amino acids: CASSPGQGAIPITEAFF. This rearrangement joins TRBV19 to TRBJ1-1; TRBD1 agrees at 8 bases. The J segment lost 4 bases and the V segment lost 5 bases, leaving 15 bases of the junction unmatched. The CDR3 length is 17 residues. Germline CDR1 reads LNHDA; CDR2 reads SQIVND (reference sequence).

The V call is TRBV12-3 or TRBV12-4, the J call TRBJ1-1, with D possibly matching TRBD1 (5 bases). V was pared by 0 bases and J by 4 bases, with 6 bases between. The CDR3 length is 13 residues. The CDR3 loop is CASSLAQGTEAFF. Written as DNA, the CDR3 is TGTGCCAGCAGTTTAGCTCAGGGCACTGAAGCTTTCTTT.

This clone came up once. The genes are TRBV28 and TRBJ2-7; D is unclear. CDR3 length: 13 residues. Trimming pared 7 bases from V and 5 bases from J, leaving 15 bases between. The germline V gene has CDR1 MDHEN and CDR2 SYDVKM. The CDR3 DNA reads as TGTGCCAGCATCCCTGTCGGGTTCCACGAGCAGTACTTC. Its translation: CASIPVGFHEQYF.

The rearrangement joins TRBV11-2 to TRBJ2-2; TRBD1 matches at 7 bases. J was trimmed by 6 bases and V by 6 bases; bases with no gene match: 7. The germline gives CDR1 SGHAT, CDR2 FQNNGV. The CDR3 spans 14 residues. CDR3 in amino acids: CASRTTGDSGELFF. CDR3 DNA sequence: TGTGCCAGCAGGACAACAGGGGATTCCGGGGAGCTGTTTTTT.

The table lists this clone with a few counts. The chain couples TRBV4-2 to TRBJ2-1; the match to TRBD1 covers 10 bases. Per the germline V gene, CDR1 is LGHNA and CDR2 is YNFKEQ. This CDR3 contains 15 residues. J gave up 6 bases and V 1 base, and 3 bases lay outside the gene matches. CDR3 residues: CASSQVWDRGNEQFF. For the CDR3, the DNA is TGTGCCAGCAGCCAAGTGTGGGACAGGGGCAATGAGCAGTTCTTC.

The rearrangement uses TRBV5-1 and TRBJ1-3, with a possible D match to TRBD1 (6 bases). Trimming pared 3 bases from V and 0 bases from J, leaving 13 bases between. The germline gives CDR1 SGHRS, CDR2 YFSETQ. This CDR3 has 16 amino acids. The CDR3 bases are TGCGCCAGCAGCTCAGGGGACCCGAACTCTGGAAACACCATATATTTT. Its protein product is CASSSGDPNSGNTIYF.